One and the same sample provided the 27 T cell receptor beta chains below, sequenced in a study of cytomegalovirus exposure and HLA in healthy donors. The table came from immunoSEQ multiplex PCR; TCRdb's copy has only in-frame clones and leaves some out. The sample includes about 73,000 clones, 85% to 95% of them seen just once. Sequencing was carried out using PBMCs. These receptors originate from a man between 18 and 35 years old in good health and CMV-seronegative.

This CDR3 reads CASSLTGGVHTIYF. Written as DNA, the CDR3 is TGTGCCAGCAGCTTGACAGGGGGAGTTCACACCATATATTTT. This chain uses TRBV7-8 with TRBJ1-3; 9 bases map to TRBD1. CDR3 length equals 14 residues. V shed 3 bases and J 8 bases; nucleotides not matched to a gene: 5. The germline V gene has CDR1 SGHVS and CDR2 FQNEAQ.

This chain uses TRBV7-8 with TRBJ1-5; TRBD1 is a possible D gene (6 bases). The germline V gene has CDR1 SGHVS and CDR2 FQNEAQ. Trimming removed 0 bases at V and 1 base at J, with 13 bases between. This CDR3 is built from 17 residues. The CDR3 bases are TGTGCCAGCAGCTTAGCTGGACTCGGGACAAGCAATCAGCCCCAGCATTTT. This sequence encodes CASSLAGLGTSNQPQHF.

The J gene is TRBJ1-1, the V gene TRBV10-3, with D possibly matching TRBD1 (5 bases). The ends were cut back, 2 bases at V and 6 bases at J, with 13 bases in the middle. The CDR3 length is 14 residues. Germline CDR1 and CDR2: ENHRY and SYGVKD. CDR3 in amino acids: CAISEATGSPEAFF. CDR3 in DNA: TGTGCCATCAGTGAGGCTACAGGCTCCCCTGAAGCTTTCTTT.

The rearrangement joins TRBV7-6 to TRBJ1-1; D is perhaps TRBD1 (5 bases). V lost 1 base and J 3 bases, leaving 9 bases between the germline ends. Germline lookup yields CDR1 SGHVS and CDR2 FNYEAQ. The CDR3 contains 14 residues. CDR3 protein: CASSLVQGYTEAFF. In nucleotides, the CDR3 is TGTGCCAGCAGCTTAGTTCAGGGATACACTGAAGCTTTCTTT.

The rearrangement joins TRBV5-1 to TRBJ1-2; 8 bases align to TRBD1. From germline, CDR1 is SGHRS and CDR2 YFSETQ. V was pared by 0 bases and J by 4 bases, with 8 bases of the junction left unmatched. The length of the CDR3 is 16 residues. The DNA of the CDR3 is TGCGCCAGCAGCTTGGTCCCGGGACAGGACGTCTATGGCTACACCTTC. This encodes CASSLVPGQDVYGYTF.

This chain joins TRBV29-1 and TRBJ2-7, with 10 bases identical to TRBD1. V lost 5 bases and J lost 1; bases outside the gene matches: 8. The CDR3 sequence is 15 residues long. Germline CDR1 reads SQVTM; CDR2 reads ANQGSEA. The CDR3 is CSVRSWDRGSYEQYF. The CDR3 DNA reads as TGCAGCGTTCGAAGTTGGGACAGGGGATCCTACGAGCAGTACTTC.

This clone has only one observation. The chain carries TRBV7-3 and TRBJ2-3; 9 bases line up with TRBD1. Germline V gene data show CDR1 as SGHTA and CDR2 as FQGTGA. This CDR3 has 14 amino acids. V dropped 4 bases and J dropped 4; count of bases not matched to a gene: 3. CDR3 sequence: CASSSGQGPDTQYF. The DNA of the CDR3 is TGTGCCAGCAGCTCCGGACAGGGGCCAGATACGCAGTATTTT.

This clone was detected only once. The genes are TRBV19 and TRBJ1-4; D may be TRBD1 (6 bases). There are 14 residues in the CDR3. Per germline, CDR1 LNHDA and CDR2 SQIVND (reference sequence). Trimming shortened V by 5 bases and J by 8 bases, and 15 bases separated the two germline ends. The DNA of the CDR3 is TGTGCCAGTAGTTCGGCGCCCAGGGGAGAAAAACTGTTTTTT. This sequence encodes CASSSAPRGEKLFF.

This chain uses TRBV30 with TRBJ1-2, with D hard to call. Trimming took off 1 base at V and 1 base at J, with 7 bases between the two ends. Germline loops: CDR1 GTSNPN, CDR2 SVGIG (reference sequence). The CDR3 has 13 amino acids. CDR3 DNA: TGTGCCTGGAGTGCACACCTTAACTATGGCTACACCTTC. The encoded protein is CAWSAHLNYGYTF.

The chain links TRBV7-8 to TRBJ1-1; TRBD1 matches at 8 bases. Looked up from germline, CDR1 is SGHVS and CDR2 is FQNEAQ. This CDR3 has 19 amino acids. V shed 1 base, J shed 0 bases, and the junction held 13 bases outside the gene matches. CDR3 sequence: CASSLGDRRAGVVNTEAFF. The CDR3 nucleotides are TGTGCCAGCAGCTTAGGGGACAGGAGGGCTGGGGTGGTGAACACTGAAGCTTTCTTT.

V is TRBV9 and J is TRBJ1-1; perhaps TRBD1 as D (5 bases). Trimming removed 3 bases at V and 1 base at J, with 13 bases between. The CDR3 is made up of 15 amino acids. Germline CDR1 SGDLS, CDR2 YYNGEE. The CDR3 bases are TGTGCCAGCAGCGGTACCGGCGGGGCGAACACTGAAGCTTTCTTT. It yields the protein CASSGTGGANTEAFF.

J is TRBJ2-1 and V is TRBV5-1; TRBD2 might be the D (6 bases). V lost 4 bases and J 4 bases, leaving 15 bases between the germline ends. The V gene's germline CDR1 is SGHRS and CDR2 YFSETQ. The length of the CDR3 is 15 residues. The CDR3 sequence is CASSLTRGLYNEQFF. DNA for the CDR3: TGCGCCAGCAGCCTGACCCGGGGACTGTACAATGAGCAGTTCTTC.

This clone has only a few counts. The chain is built from TRBV7-8 and TRBJ2-7; 8 nucleotides align to TRBD2. Germline V gives CDR1 SGHVS, CDR2 FQNEAQ. The V segment lost 2 bases and the J segment 1 base; nucleotides outside the gene matches: 10. This CDR3 contains 17 residues. CDR3 sequence reads: CASSLSFGGGVSYEQYF. The CDR3 DNA sequence: TGTGCCAGCAGCTTATCTTTCGGGGGGGGCGTGTCCTACGAGCAGTACTTC.

This clone was found a few times. The chain is built from TRBV29-1 and TRBJ1-1; tentative D call: TRBD1 (5 bases). Germline lookup yields CDR1 SQVTM and CDR2 ANQGSEA. The CDR3 has 12 residues. With 6 bases removed from V and 0 bases from J, the gap between germline ends came to 8 bases. CDR3 sequence reads: CSVRTLNTEAFF. The CDR3 nucleotides are TGCAGCGTCCGGACACTGAACACTGAAGCTTTCTTT.

The chain recombines TRBV21-1 with TRBJ1-5. TRBV21-1 is a listed pseudogene. This CDR3 is 14 amino acids long. The CDR3, as DNA: TGTGCCAGCAGCAAAGCGGGGGGGAATCAGCCCCAGCATTTT. Its translation: CASSKAGGNQPQHF.

V gene TRBV15 combines with J gene TRBJ1-5; 7 nucleotides match TRBD1. J lost 7 bases, V lost 0 bases, and 3 bases had no gene match. This CDR3 contains 14 residues. Germline lookup yields CDR1 LNHNV and CDR2 YYDKDF (reference sequence). The CDR3 region is CATSREIRGQPQHF. Here the CDR3 DNA reads TGTGCCACCAGCAGAGAAATCAGGGGGCAGCCCCAGCATTTT.

The rearrangement joins TRBV7-9 to TRBJ1-1; D unclear. The CDR3 runs to 13 residues. Trimming cost V 5 bases and J 0 bases, with 7 bases left between them. Germline CDR1 and CDR2: SEHNR and FQNEAQ (reference sequence). In nucleotides, the CDR3 is TGTGCCAGCAGCCCTATTCTGAACACTGAAGCTTTCTTT. This encodes CASSPILNTEAFF.

This rearrangement joins TRBV5-1 to TRBJ2-7; D may be TRBD1 (6 bases). The CDR3 is 14 amino acids. The ends were cut back, 4 bases at V and 3 bases at J, with 14 bases in the middle. Germline assignment: CDR1 SGHRS and CDR2 YFSETQ. CDR3 residues: CASSPGQLIYEQYF. The CDR3 DNA reads TGCGCCAGCAGCCCTGGACAGCTGATCTACGAGCAGTACTTC.

The genes are TRBV27 and TRBJ1-4; 8 nucleotides line up with TRBD1. The CDR3 is 20 residues long. J lost 0 bases, V lost 5 bases, and 17 bases had no gene match. The germline gives CDR1 MNHEY, CDR2 SMNVEV (reference sequence). CDR3: CASSKRRGRTTHATNEKLFF. The CDR3 DNA reads as TGTGCCAGCAGTAAACGCAGGGGGCGAACCACACATGCAACTAATGAAAAACTGTTTTTT.

The rearrangement uses TRBV28 and TRBJ2-7; D is perhaps TRBD2 (6 bases). V lost 3 bases to trimming and J lost 8 bases, with 11 bases between them. In germline, CDR1 is MDHEN, CDR2 SYDVKM. This CDR3 has 12 residues. Written as DNA, the CDR3 is TGTGCCAGCAGTTTGGAGGGAAGAAAGCAGTACTTC. Encoded protein: CASSLEGRKQYF. The whole variable domain, filled in from reference TRBV28 and TRBJ2-7, reads DVKVTQSSRYLVKRTGEKVFLECVQDMDHENMFWYRQDPGLGLRLIYFSYDVKMKEKGDIPEGYSVSREKKERFSLILESASTNQTSMYLCASSLEGRKQYFGPGTRLTVT.

The rearrangement links TRBV27 to TRBJ1-2; TRBD1 agrees at 9 bases. Germline assignment: CDR1 MNHEY and CDR2 SMNVEV (reference sequence). With V trimmed by 2 bases and J by 9 bases, 4 bases remained unmatched. The CDR3 is 13 residues long. CDR3 coding DNA: TGTGCCAGCAGTTTAGGGGGGACAGGGAGCTACACCTTC. This codes for CASSLGGTGSYTF.

This sequence joins TRBV29-1 and TRBJ1-2; 7 bases align to TRBD1. The CDR3 runs 15 residues. V was clipped by 0 bases and J by 3 bases; unmatched bases: 7. From germline, CDR1 is SQVTM and CDR2 ANQGSEA. Here the CDR3 reads CSVEDLRTGDYGYTF. In nucleotides, the CDR3 is TGCAGCGTTGAAGATTTAAGGACAGGTGACTATGGCTACACCTTC.

The chain uses TRBV10-3 and TRBJ1-5; 7 bases map to TRBD1. Trimming took 3 bases from V and 2 from J; bases not matched to a gene: 7. Germline V CDR1 and CDR2: ENHRY, SYGVKD. The CDR3 length is 16 residues. CDR3 sequence (DNA): TGTGCCATCAGTGACCCGGGGCAGGGGGGCAATCAGCCCCAGCATTTT. Protein: CAISDPGQGGNQPQHF.

The chain links TRBV29-1 to TRBJ2-3, with a weak D call TRBD2 (5 bases). Trimming stripped 2 bases from V and 0 bases from J, with 12 bases between. The CDR3 is 15 amino acids. Germline V CDR1 and CDR2: SQVTM, ANQGSEA. The CDR3 DNA follows: TGCAGCGTTGAAAGGACTTCGGCTAGCACAGATACGCAGTATTTT. As protein: CSVERTSASTDTQYF.

V gene TRBV7-3 combines with J gene TRBJ2-1; 9 bases are shared with TRBD2. The CDR3 length is 16 residues. Germline CDR1 is SGHTA and CDR2 is FQGTGA. The junction had 10 bases not matched to a gene; V was cut back by 5 bases and J by 5 bases. CDR3 sequence (DNA): TGTGCCAGCAGCCCCGGGACTAGCACCCTTCACAATGAGCAGTTCTTC. Protein sequence: CASSPGTSTLHNEQFF.

The chain couples TRBV2 to TRBJ2-1; 7 positions agree with TRBD2. The CDR3 spans 14 residues. With 8 bases clipped from V and 9 bases from J, the junction kept 13 bases outside the gene matches. Germline V gene sequence: CDR1 SNHLY, CDR2 FYNNEI. CDR3 DNA: TGTGCCAGCCCCGAAGACGGGGGGACGGGTGAGCAGTTCTTC. Translating it yields CASPEDGGTGEQFF.

The gene calls are TRBV5-8 and TRBJ2-3; 8 nucleotides agree with TRBD1. CDR3 size: 14 residues. CDR1 is SGHTS and CDR2 is YDEGEE in the germline V gene. Losses at the gene ends were 5 bases for V and 4 bases for J; bases not matched to a gene: 6. The CDR3 reads CASSSQGDADTQYF. The CDR3 DNA reads as TGTGCCAGCAGTTCACAGGGGGACGCAGATACGCAGTATTTT.